This T cell receptor (beta chain) was sequenced for a study of cytomegalovirus exposure and HLA in healthy donors. The study's findings and limits: Presence/absence results assume similar sequencing depth per donor, which may not hold. Rare TCR sequences predominated, though certain public TCRs were found in many donors. HLA alleles showed associations with 16,951 TCR beta sequences in a later analysis, at a 0.05 false discovery rate. Later analysis suggested most CMV-associated TCR beta chains were HLA-restricted.

The PCR ran on 60 Vbeta and 13 Jbeta primers. TCRdb's table, derived via immunoSEQ multiplex PCR, lists solely in-frame clones and lacks some. The data contain 150,000 to 200,000 clones, about 80% of them singletons. This clone was seen just once. The antigen is unknown. With 6 bases removed from V and 0 bases from J, the gap between germline ends came to 14 bases. Germline V lookup: CDR1 MDHEN, CDR2 SYDVKM. The CDR3 covers 15 residues. The chain couples TRBV28 to TRBJ2-5; possibly TRBD2 for D (6 bases). Specimen: PBMCs. This clonotype was obtained from a man between 25 and 39 years old in good health and CMV-seropositive. CDR3: CASRRRASNQETQYF. As DNA, the CDR3 is TGTGCCAGCAGAAGGAGGGCGTCGAACCAAGAGACCCAGTACTTC.